These 20 T cell receptor beta chains originate from one sample sequenced in a study of beta chain features in type 1 diabetes. Sequencing targeted expressed TCRB transcripts, as all isolated RNA had been reverse transcribed. Sequenced by immunoSEQ multiplex PCR; TCRdb stores in-frame clones only, minus some. Found here are about 360,000 clones, around 13% of them singletons; the top ten hold 0.017%. Sequences were obtained from naive CD4+ T cells from blood. These receptors were taken from a man younger than 35 in good health.

The genes are TRBV9 and TRBJ2-3, with TRBD2 identical over 11 bases. The CDR3 sequence is 16 residues long. From germline, CDR1 is SGDLS and CDR2 YYNGEE. V shed 1 base, J shed 4 bases, and the junction held 5 bases outside the gene matches. CDR3 sequence: CASSVRLAGTSDTQYF. The CDR3 DNA follows: TGTGCCAGCAGCGTAAGACTAGCGGGGACGTCAGATACGCAGTATTTT.

This clone came up a few times. The J gene is TRBJ2-7, the V gene TRBV15; TRBD2 matches 8 bases. The CDR3 extends over 15 amino acids. Germline V gene lookup returns CDR1 LNHNV and CDR2 YYDKDF (reference sequence). Unmatched junction bases numbered 7, after V lost 1 base and J lost 5 bases. The CDR3 here is CATSRGSAGENEQYF. CDR3 coding DNA: TGTGCCACCAGCAGAGGGTCAGCGGGAGAGAACGAGCAGTACTTC.

This clone was counted between two and nine times. V gene TRBV7-6 combines with J gene TRBJ1-1, with a possible D match to TRBD1 (6 bases). The germline gives CDR1 SGHVS, CDR2 FNYEAQ. With 4 bases removed from V and 0 bases from J, the gap between germline ends came to 9 bases. This CDR3 spans 14 amino acids. The CDR3 reads CASSSRGMNTEAFF. The CDR3 DNA reads as TGTGCCAGCAGCTCCAGGGGCATGAACACTGAAGCTTTCTTT.

This clone has only a few counts. The chain combines TRBV30 with TRBJ2-7; D possibly corresponds to TRBD1 (5 bases). Trimming removed 4 bases from V and 6 bases from J, with 13 bases in between. The germline V gene encodes CDR1 GTSNPN and CDR2 SVGIG (reference sequence). This CDR3 comprises 12 residues. Here the CDR3 reads CAWKAGWGEQYF. CDR3 nucleotide sequence: TGTGCCTGGAAGGCAGGGTGGGGCGAGCAGTACTTC. Supplemented by reference TRBV30 and TRBJ2-7, the full variable domain reads SQTIHQWPATLVQPVGSPLSLECTVEGTSNPNLYWYRQAAGRGLQLLFYSVGIGQISSEVPQNLSASRPQDRQFILSSKKLLLSDSGFYLCAWKAGWGEQYFGPGTRLTVT.

V and J are TRBV9 and TRBJ1-2; maybe TRBD1 (6 bases). There are 15 residues in the CDR3. Germline values: CDR1 SGDLS, CDR2 YYNGEE. V lost 4 bases to trimming and J lost 6 bases, with 19 bases between them. The CDR3 nucleotides read TGTGCCAGCAGCCTTACTTTACGGACAGCCGATGGCTACACCTTC. It encodes CASSLTLRTADGYTF.

The V call is TRBV6-5, the J call TRBJ1-2; 8 positions match TRBD1. CDR1 is MNHEY and CDR2 is SVGAGI in the germline V gene. The CDR3 is made up of 15 amino acids. Trimming at V came to 5 bases and at J to 5 bases, leaving 10 bases not matched to a gene. The CDR3 nucleotides are TGTGCCAGCAGTCCTACGACAGGGGCTGGTTATGGCTACACCTTC. Its translation is CASSPTTGAGYGYTF.

The CDR3 nucleotides read TGTGCCAGCAGCTCTTTTGGGACAGGGGCTACCGGGGAGCTGTTTTTT. Translated, it gives CASSSFGTGATGELFF. J is TRBJ2-2 and V is TRBV7-2, with TRBD1 identical over 10 bases. The CDR3 has 16 amino acids. The junction had 7 bases not matched to a gene; V was cut back by 4 bases and J by 5 bases. Germline lookup yields CDR1 SGHTA and CDR2 FQGNSA.

The J gene is TRBJ1-5, the V gene TRBV19; D call uncertain. V shed 7 bases and J shed 0 bases, with 16 bases lying between them. The CDR3 runs 16 residues. Germline assignment: CDR1 LNHDA and CDR2 SQIVND (reference sequence). CDR3 sequence: CASTPRGMRSNQPQHF. CDR3 in DNA: TGTGCCAGTACTCCCAGAGGGATGCGTAGCAATCAGCCCCAGCATTTT.

In its sample, this clone was seen a few times. This sequence joins TRBV11-2 and TRBJ2-5; perhaps TRBD2 as D (5 bases). Trimming pared 3 bases from V and 5 bases from J, leaving 10 bases between. The CDR3 sequence is 13 residues long. CDR1 SGHAT and CDR2 FQNNGV come from the germline V gene. Written as DNA, the CDR3 is TGTGCCAGCAGCTTCGGACGCGGGGAGACCCAGTACTTC. Translation: CASSFGRGETQYF.

This clone was observed a handful of times. The J gene is TRBJ2-1, the V gene TRBV5-1; 9 bases match TRBD1. The length of the CDR3 is 14 residues. Per germline, CDR1 SGHRS and CDR2 YFSETQ. V lost 4 bases, J lost 5 bases, and 4 bases stayed unmatched. The CDR3, as DNA: TGCGCCAGCAGCCCGGGACAGGGTAACAATGAGCAGTTCTTC. Translating it yields CASSPGQGNNEQFF.

V usage is TRBV2 and J usage is TRBJ2-2, with TRBD1 matching 10 bases. Germline CDR1 is SNHLY and CDR2 is FYNNEI. The CDR3 extends over 16 amino acids. Trimming at V came to 5 bases and at J to 6 bases, leaving 9 bases not matched to a gene. The CDR3 DNA reads as TGTGCCAGCAGTCTGCCCGGGACAGGGGTCGCCGGGGAGCTGTTTTTT. Its protein is CASSLPGTGVAGELFF.

This chain uses TRBV5-1 with TRBJ2-5; 7 bases agree with TRBD1. V lost 4 bases to trimming and J lost 0 bases; unmatched junction nucleotides: 9. Germline V gives CDR1 SGHRS, CDR2 YFSETQ. The CDR3 is made up of 16 amino acids. The DNA of the CDR3 is TGCGCCAGCAGCGCTGGGACAGTTCTTTACCAAGAGACCCAGTACTTC. Encoded protein: CASSAGTVLYQETQYF.

This chain links TRBV19 with TRBJ2-2; 7 bases line up with TRBD1. There are 16 residues in the CDR3. CDR1 and CDR2 (germline): LNHDA, SQIVND (reference sequence). Unmatched junction bases numbered 10, after V lost 2 bases and J lost 7 bases. The CDR3 DNA reads TGTGCCAGTAGTATATCAATCGACAGGGCCGGCGGGGAGCTGTTTTTT. This translates into CASSISIDRAGGELFF.

CDR3 residues: CASSPPGSPSYTDTQYF. The CDR3 region has the DNA TGTGCCAGCAGCCCACCCGGGAGCCCTTCATACACAGATACGCAGTATTTT. The genes are TRBV5-4 and TRBJ2-3; a weak D match, TRBD2 (6 bases). This CDR3 region has 17 residues. The V end was cut by 4 bases, the J end by 2 bases, with 20 bases between. CDR1 and CDR2 from the germline V gene are SGHNT and YYREEE (reference sequence).

CDR3 protein: CASSLGLAASTDTQYF. CDR3 bases: TGTGCCAGCAGCTTGGGCTTAGCGGCTAGCACAGATACGCAGTATTTT. V and J are TRBV11-3 and TRBJ2-3; TRBD2 is a possible D gene (6 bases). CDR3 length: 16 residues. Trimming left V 3 bases short and J 0 bases short, with 13 bases between. The germline gives CDR1 SGHNT, CDR2 YENEEA.

A few counts support this clone. The J gene is TRBJ1-2, the V gene TRBV6-6; 7 bases are shared with TRBD1. Germline-derived CDR1 and CDR2 are MNHNY and SVGAGI (reference sequence). V lost 0 bases, J lost 11 bases, and 15 bases stayed unmatched. The CDR3 has 16 amino acids. The CDR3 sequence: CASSYSRSRGLRRYTF. CDR3 nucleotides: TGTGCCAGCAGTTACTCGAGAAGTAGGGGGCTACGTCGGTACACCTTC.

V is TRBV7-2 and J is TRBJ2-3; D not certain. Germline V gene data show CDR1 as SGHTA and CDR2 as FQGNSA. The CDR3 contains 14 residues. V lost 7 bases, J lost 0 bases, and 11 bases lay in between. In nucleotides, the CDR3 is TGTGCCAGCAAACTACATGCTAGCACAGATACGCAGTATTTT. Protein sequence: CASKLHASTDTQYF.

This clone was detected only a few times. The gene calls are TRBV2 and TRBJ2-1; TRBD2 aligns across 14 bases. J was trimmed by 4 bases and V by 6 bases; bases with no gene match: 5. Germline CDR1 and CDR2: SNHLY and FYNNEI. The CDR3 contains 16 residues. The CDR3 reads CASRSGTSGGYNEQFF. The DNA for the CDR3 is TGTGCCAGCAGGTCCGGGACTAGCGGGGGTTACAATGAGCAGTTCTTC.

This clone was counted between two and nine times. The J gene is TRBJ1-1, the V gene TRBV29-1; D unclear. CDR1 and CDR2 from the germline V gene are SQVTM and ANQGSEA. Trimming removed 3 bases from V and 4 bases from J, with 9 bases in between. This CDR3 contains 12 residues. The CDR3 protein is CSVDAESTEAFF. The CDR3 DNA is TGCAGCGTTGATGCCGAGTCCACTGAAGCTTTCTTT.

The V gene is TRBV29-1, the J gene TRBJ1-1; 9 bases match TRBD1. This CDR3 spans 13 amino acids. Germline trimming cut 6 bases from V and 6 bases from J; bases unmatched to any gene: 8. The germline CDR1 and CDR2 sequences are SQVTM and ANQGSEA. CDR3 sequence: CSVGGQGTPEAFF. The DNA for the CDR3 is TGCAGCGTCGGGGGACAGGGAACCCCTGAAGCTTTCTTT.